This T cell receptor (beta chain) stems from a study of CD8+CD57+ T cells in acquired aplastic anemia. The CDR3 loop spans 17 amino acids. Trimming took off 0 bases at V and 5 bases at J, with 14 bases between the two ends. Germline CDR1 LGHNA, CDR2 YSLEER. This clonotype was seen many times. CDR3 and TCR beta VDJ profiling relied on a genomic DNA template. TCRdb processed the reads anew with MiXCR; each CDR3 protein has one entry. Among some 70,000 distinct CDR3 sequences listed, around 50% were seen once. The V and J genes are TRBV4-3 and TRBJ1-6, with D tentatively TRBD1 (6 bases). The source of this sequence is a human donor in good health, serving as a control. The source material was sorted CD4+, CD8+, or CD8+CD57+ T cells (not recorded which) from PBMCs. CDR3: CASSQDLLPGDNSPLHF. CDR3 DNA: TGCGCCAGCAGCCAAGATCTCCTACCAGGGGATAATTCACCCCTCCACTTT.